These 9 T cell receptor beta chains originate from one sample sequenced in a study of beta chain features in type 1 diabetes. TCRB transcripts that were expressed got sequenced, as all of the isolated RNA had been reverse transcribed. Produced via immunoSEQ multiplex PCR; TCRdb's table is partial and in-frame only. Of approximately 170,000 clones in the sample, about 9.1% were seen once. Input material: central memory CD4+ T cells from blood. The receptors shown here come from a woman younger than 30 in good health.

This clone appeared a few times. This chain connects TRBV30 to TRBJ2-1; TRBD2 aligns across 11 bases. Looked up from germline, CDR1 is GTSNPN and CDR2 is SVGIG (reference sequence). The CDR3 totals 13 residues. Trimming at V came to 4 bases and at J to 12 bases, leaving 8 bases not matched to a gene. Written as DNA, the CDR3 is TGTGCCTGGACTACTAGCGGGGGAGGTGGGCAGTTCTTC. As protein: CAWTTSGGGGQFF.

The genes are TRBV5-1 and TRBJ2-7, with 12 nucleotides matching TRBD2. The CDR3 loop spans 16 amino acids. Trimming at V came to 7 bases and at J to 4 bases, leaving 12 bases not matched to a gene. The germline gives CDR1 SGHRS, CDR2 YFSETQ. The chain's CDR3 is CASGLAGSSTLYEQYF. CDR3 coding DNA: TGCGCCAGCGGACTAGCGGGAAGCTCCACACTGTACGAGCAGTACTTC.

This chain links TRBV11-2 with TRBJ2-3; 10 bases line up with TRBD2. Germline V gives CDR1 SGHAT, CDR2 FQNNGV. After removal of 2 bases from V and 0 bases from J, the junction contained 11 bases not matched to a gene. The CDR3 length is 19 residues. As DNA, the CDR3 is TGTGCCAGCAGCTTACGGGGTCCCAGGACTAGCGGAAGCACAGATACGCAGTATTTT. It encodes CASSLRGPRTSGSTDTQYF.

This clone was counted only a few times. CDR3 amino acids: CASSFRTGSYNEQFF. For the CDR3, the DNA is TGTGCCAGCAGCTTTCGGACAGGTTCCTACAATGAGCAGTTCTTC. The rearrangement uses TRBV7-9 and TRBJ2-1, with 7 bases fitting TRBD1. Looked up from germline, CDR1 is SEHNR and CDR2 is FQNEAQ (reference sequence). The length of the CDR3 is 15 residues. V lost 3 bases to trimming and J lost 1 base; unmatched junction nucleotides: 3. The variable domain in full, with the rest retrieved from reference TRBV7-9 and TRBJ2-1, is DTGVSQNPRHKITKRGQNVTFRCDPISEHNRLYWYRQTLGQGPEFLTYFQNEAQLEKSRLLSDRFSAERPKGSFSTLEIQRTEQGDSAMYLCASSFRTGSYNEQFFGPGTRLTVL.

The V and J genes are TRBV19 and TRBJ2-7; D may be TRBD2 (6 bases). The CDR3 contains 15 residues. Germline V CDR1 and CDR2: LNHDA, SQIVND (reference sequence). The V and J ends lost 6 bases and 1 base respectively, with 16 bases between them. The DNA of the CDR3 is TGTGCCAGTAGCCCGATGGAGGGCCAGTCCTACGAGCAGTACTTC. Translating it yields CASSPMEGQSYEQYF.

There are a few counts of this clone. V usage is TRBV7-2 and J usage is TRBJ1-2; D not certain. There are 13 residues in the CDR3. Looked up from germline, CDR1 is SGHTA and CDR2 is FQGNSA. Trimming removed 2 bases at V and 8 bases at J, with 12 bases between. The chain's CDR3 is CASSLRGLRGYTF. Written as DNA, the CDR3 is TGTGCCAGCAGCTTACGAGGGTTAAGGGGCTACACCTTC.

In this sample, this clone turned up a few times. V usage is TRBV7-9 and J usage is TRBJ1-2; 7 bases match TRBD1. Germline V lookup: CDR1 SEHNR, CDR2 FQNEAQ (reference sequence). V was pared by 2 bases and J by 5 bases, with 8 bases of the junction left unmatched. This CDR3 contains 15 residues. The CDR3 bases are TGTGCCAGCAGCTTATCCCTCGGACAGGATTATGGCTACACCTTC. It encodes CASSLSLGQDYGYTF.

The chain carries TRBV7-2 and TRBJ1-2, with a tentative D call TRBD1 (6 bases). Trimming pared 3 bases from V and 7 bases from J, leaving 12 bases between. CDR3 size: 13 residues. CDR1 and CDR2 from the germline V gene are SGHTA and FQGNSA. The CDR3 sequence is CASSFRQESGYTF. In nucleotides, the CDR3 is TGTGCCAGCAGCTTTCGACAGGAGAGTGGCTACACCTTC.

This clone was detected only a few times. The V and J genes are TRBV18 and TRBJ1-2, with D possibly TRBD1 on 5 matching bases. The germline V gene encodes CDR1 KGHSH and CDR2 LQKENI. Trimming shortened V by 1 base and J by 4 bases, and 10 bases separated the two germline ends. This CDR3 is 14 amino acids long. The CDR3, as DNA: TGTGCCAGCTCACCACAGGACACCATCTATGGCTACACCTTC. Translating it yields CASSPQDTIYGYTF.